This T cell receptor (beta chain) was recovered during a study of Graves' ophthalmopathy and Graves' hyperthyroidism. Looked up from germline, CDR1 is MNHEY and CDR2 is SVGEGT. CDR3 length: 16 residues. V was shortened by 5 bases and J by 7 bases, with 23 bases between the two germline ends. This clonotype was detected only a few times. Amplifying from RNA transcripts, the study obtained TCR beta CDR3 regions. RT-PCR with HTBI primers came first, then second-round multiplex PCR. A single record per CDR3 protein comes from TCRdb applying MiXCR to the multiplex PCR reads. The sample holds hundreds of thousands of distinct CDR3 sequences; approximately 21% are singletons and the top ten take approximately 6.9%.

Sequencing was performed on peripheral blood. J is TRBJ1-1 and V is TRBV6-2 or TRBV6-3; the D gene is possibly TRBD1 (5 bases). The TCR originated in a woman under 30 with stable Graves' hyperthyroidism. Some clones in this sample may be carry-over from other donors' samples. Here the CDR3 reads CASSQFFRVPGDEAFF. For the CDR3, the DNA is TGTGCCAGCAGTCAGTTTTTTCGAGTCCCGGGGGATGAAGCTTTCTTT.